Listed here is a single T cell receptor (beta chain). Its antigen is not identified. Primers used in a second PCR of roughly 7 to 11 cycles were a sample-barcoded 5' primer and a J-beta primer mix. From the 5' RACE reads, TCRdb called clonotypes with MiXCR, one entry per CDR3 protein. The sample has some 760,000 distinct CDR3 sequences; approximately 25% are singletons. The entry originates in a study of blood T cells in healthy people across ages. Study outcomes and limitations: Naive T cell percentage and TCR beta diversity correlated strongly.

Germline trimming cut 4 bases from V and 10 bases from J; bases unmatched to any gene: 11. CDR1 SGHTA and CDR2 FQGNSA come from the germline V gene. The CDR3 spans 15 residues. These data were also reused for a study on T cells of mothers and their children. That report notes: Per 15 ul, 1.5 ug of RNA was used, with all extracted RNA going into cDNA synthesis. M1S, a second-PCR primer, added sample barcodes and 2-4 random nucleotides. Each mother yielded more than 10 million TCR beta CDR3 reads. Each child yielded a few million reads.

The receptor was isolated from a boy between 10 and 17 years old in good health. The sequencing input was blood. This chain links TRBV7-2 with TRBJ2-1; 9 bases fit TRBD2. Here the CDR3 reads CASSSLPGTSWEQFF. The CDR3 nucleotides are TGTGCCAGCAGCTCGCTCCCCGGGACTAGCTGGGAGCAGTTCTTC.